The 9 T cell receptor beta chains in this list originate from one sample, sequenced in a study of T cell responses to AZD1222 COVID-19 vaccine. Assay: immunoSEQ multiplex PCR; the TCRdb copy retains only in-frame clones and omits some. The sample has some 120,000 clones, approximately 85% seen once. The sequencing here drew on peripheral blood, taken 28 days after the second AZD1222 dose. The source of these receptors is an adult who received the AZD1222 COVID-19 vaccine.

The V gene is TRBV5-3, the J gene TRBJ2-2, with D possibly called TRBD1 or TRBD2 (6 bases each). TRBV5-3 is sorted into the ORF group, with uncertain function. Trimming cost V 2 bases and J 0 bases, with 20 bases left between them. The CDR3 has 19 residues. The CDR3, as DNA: TGTGCCAGAAGCTTATGGGGGGCGGTACCCAAACCGAACACCGGGGAGCTGTTTTTT. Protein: CARSLWGAVPKPNTGELFF.

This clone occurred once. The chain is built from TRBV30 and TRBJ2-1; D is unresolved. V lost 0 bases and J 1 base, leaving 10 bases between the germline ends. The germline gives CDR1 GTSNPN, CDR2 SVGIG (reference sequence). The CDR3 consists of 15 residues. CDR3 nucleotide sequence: TGTGCCTGGAGTGTACATGATTCTTCCTACAATGAGCAGTTCTTC. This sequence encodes CAWSVHDSSYNEQFF.

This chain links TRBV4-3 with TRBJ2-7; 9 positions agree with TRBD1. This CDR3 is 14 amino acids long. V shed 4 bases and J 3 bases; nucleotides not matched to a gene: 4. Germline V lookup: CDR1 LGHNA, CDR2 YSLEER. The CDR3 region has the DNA TGCGCCAGCAGCCCATCGGGACAGGGCTACGAGCAGTACTTC. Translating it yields CASSPSGQGYEQYF.

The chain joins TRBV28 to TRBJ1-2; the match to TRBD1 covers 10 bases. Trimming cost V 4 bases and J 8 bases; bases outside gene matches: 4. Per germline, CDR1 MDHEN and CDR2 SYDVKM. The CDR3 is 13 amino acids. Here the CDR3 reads CASSSGQGRGYTF. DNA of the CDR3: TGTGCCAGCAGTTCGGGACAGGGGAGAGGCTACACCTTC.

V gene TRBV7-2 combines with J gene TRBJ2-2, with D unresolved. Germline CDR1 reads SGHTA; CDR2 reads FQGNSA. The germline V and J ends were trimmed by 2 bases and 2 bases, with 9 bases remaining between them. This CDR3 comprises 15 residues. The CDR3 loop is CASSLSRLNTGELFF. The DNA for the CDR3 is TGTGCCAGCAGCTTAAGCCGACTTAACACCGGGGAGCTGTTTTTT.

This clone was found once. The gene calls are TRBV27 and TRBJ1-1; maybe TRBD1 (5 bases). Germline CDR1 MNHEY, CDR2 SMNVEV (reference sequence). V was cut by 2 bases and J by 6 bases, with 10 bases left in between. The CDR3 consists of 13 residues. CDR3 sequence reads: CASSLGRGAEAFF. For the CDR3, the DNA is TGTGCCAGCAGTTTAGGGCGAGGGGCTGAAGCTTTCTTT.

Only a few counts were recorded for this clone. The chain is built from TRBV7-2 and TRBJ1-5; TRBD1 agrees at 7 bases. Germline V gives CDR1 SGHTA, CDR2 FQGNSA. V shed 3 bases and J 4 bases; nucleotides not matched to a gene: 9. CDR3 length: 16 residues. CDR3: CASSLTAGGWNQPQHF. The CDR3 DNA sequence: TGTGCCAGCAGCTTGACGGCAGGGGGATGGAATCAGCCCCAGCATTTT.

The CDR3 bases are TGTGCCAACCACGGGGGGCGACTCACAGATACGCAGTATTTT. Translating gives CANHGGRLTDTQYF. This chain uses TRBV2 with TRBJ2-3, with a possible D match to TRBD2 (7 bases). The CDR3 has 14 amino acids. Trimming removed 10 bases from V and 2 bases from J, with 16 bases in between. The germline CDR1 and CDR2 sequences are SNHLY and FYNNEI.

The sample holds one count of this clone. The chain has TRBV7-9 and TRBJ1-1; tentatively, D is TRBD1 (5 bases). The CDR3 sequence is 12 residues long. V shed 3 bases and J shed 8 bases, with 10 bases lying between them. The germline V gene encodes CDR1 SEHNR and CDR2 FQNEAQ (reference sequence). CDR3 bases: TGTGCCAGCAGCTTGTCGCAGGGAGAAGCTTTCTTT. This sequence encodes CASSLSQGEAFF.